This TCR beta chain was found in a study of shared clonotypes between healthy human individuals. V dropped 4 bases and J dropped 4; count of bases not matched to a gene: 6. From germline, CDR1 is SNHLY and CDR2 FYNNEI. The CDR3 sequence is 14 residues long. Selected positively for CCR7 and CD45RO-negative, naive CD8 cells excluded terminally differentiated effector memory CD45RA+ cells. The assay ran at deep level. Per the authors' pipeline: For the immunoSEQ data, sequences were junction-only without quality scores, so filtering differed. Assay used: immunoSEQ multiplex PCR; TCRdb lists only in-frame clones, some missing. V, J and clone size derive from that table, while D and trimming were established from the DNA sequence. Of about 600,000 clones in the sample, about 95% are singletons; the top ten hold approximately 0.1%.

The chain combines TRBV2 with TRBJ2-5; TRBD2 matches at 7 bases. Material for sequencing was naive CD8+ T cells sorted from blood. The receptor was isolated from a woman in her twenties or thirties in good health. CDR3 sequence reads: CASSGLASGETQYF. The CDR3 DNA is TGTGCCAGCAGTGGATTGGCTAGCGGAGAGACCCAGTACTTC.